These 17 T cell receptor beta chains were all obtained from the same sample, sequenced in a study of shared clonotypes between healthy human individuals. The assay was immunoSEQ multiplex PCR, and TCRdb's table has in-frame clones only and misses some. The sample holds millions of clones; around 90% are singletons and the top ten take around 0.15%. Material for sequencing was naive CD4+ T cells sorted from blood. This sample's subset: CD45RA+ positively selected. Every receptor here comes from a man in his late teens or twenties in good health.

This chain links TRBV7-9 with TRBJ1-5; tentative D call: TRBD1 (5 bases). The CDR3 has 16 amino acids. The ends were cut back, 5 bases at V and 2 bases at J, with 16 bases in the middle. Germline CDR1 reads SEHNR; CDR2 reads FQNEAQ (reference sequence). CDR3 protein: CASSLEGWGGNQPQHF. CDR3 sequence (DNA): TGTGCCAGCAGCCTCGAGGGGTGGGGGGGCAATCAGCCCCAGCATTTT.

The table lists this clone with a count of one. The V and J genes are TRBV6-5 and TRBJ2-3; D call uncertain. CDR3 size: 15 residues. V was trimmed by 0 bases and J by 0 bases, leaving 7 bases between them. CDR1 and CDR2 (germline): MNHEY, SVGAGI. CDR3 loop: CASSYSAPSTDTQYF. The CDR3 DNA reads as TGTGCCAGCAGTTACTCAGCTCCTAGCACAGATACGCAGTATTTT.

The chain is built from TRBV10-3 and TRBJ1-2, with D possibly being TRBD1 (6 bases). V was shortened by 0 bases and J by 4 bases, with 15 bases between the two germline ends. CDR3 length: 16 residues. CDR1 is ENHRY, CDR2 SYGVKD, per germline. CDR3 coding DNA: TGTGCCATCAGTGAGTCTCAGGGGCTCAAAAGCTATGGCTACACCTTC. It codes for CAISESQGLKSYGYTF.

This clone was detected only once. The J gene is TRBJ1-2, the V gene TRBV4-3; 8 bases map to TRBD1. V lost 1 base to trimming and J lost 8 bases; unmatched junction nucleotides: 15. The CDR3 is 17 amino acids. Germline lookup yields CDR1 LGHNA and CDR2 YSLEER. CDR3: CASSQGAAGGHGWGYTF. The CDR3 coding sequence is TGCGCCAGCAGCCAAGGGGCGGCAGGGGGCCACGGTTGGGGCTACACCTTC.

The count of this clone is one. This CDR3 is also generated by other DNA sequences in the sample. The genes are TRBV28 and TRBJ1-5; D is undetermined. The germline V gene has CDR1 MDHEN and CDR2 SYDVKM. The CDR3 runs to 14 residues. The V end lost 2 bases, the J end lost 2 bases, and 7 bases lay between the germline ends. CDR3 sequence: CASSLGSGNQPQHF. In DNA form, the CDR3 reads TGTGCCAGCAGTTTAGGGTCGGGCAATCAGCCCCAGCATTTT.

The CDR3 DNA reads as TGTGCCAGCAGCCAAGTAGGGATGGGGTCGGGCGGGGAGCTGTTTTTT. This translates into CASSQVGMGSGGELFF. The chain recombines TRBV4-2 with TRBJ2-2; D remains ambiguous. From germline, CDR1 is LGHNA and CDR2 YNFKEQ. Trimming took 1 base from V and 7 from J, leaving 16 bases between them. This CDR3 has 16 amino acids.

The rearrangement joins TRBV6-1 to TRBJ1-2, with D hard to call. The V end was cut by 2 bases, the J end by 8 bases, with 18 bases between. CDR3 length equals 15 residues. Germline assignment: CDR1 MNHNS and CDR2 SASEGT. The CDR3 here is CASSELYGPGLGYTF. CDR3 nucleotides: TGTGCCAGCAGTGAATTGTACGGACCGGGCTTGGGCTACACCTTC.

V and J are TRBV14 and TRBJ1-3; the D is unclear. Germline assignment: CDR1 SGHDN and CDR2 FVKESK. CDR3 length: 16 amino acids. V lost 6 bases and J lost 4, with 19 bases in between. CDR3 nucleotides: TGTGCCAGCAGTCCACCCGGGCTGCTCTCCGGAAACACCATATATTTT. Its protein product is CASSPPGLLSGNTIYF.

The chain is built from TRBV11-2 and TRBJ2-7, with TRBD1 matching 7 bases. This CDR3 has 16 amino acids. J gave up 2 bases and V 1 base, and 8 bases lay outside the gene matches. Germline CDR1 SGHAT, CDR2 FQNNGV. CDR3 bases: TGTGCCAGCAGCTTAGTAGGGACAGCATACCCCTACGAGCAGTACTTC. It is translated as CASSLVGTAYPYEQYF. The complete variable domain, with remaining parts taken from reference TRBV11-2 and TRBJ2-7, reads EAGVAQSPRYKIIEKRQSVAFWCNPISGHATLYWYQQILGQGPKLLIQFQNNGVVDDSQLPKDRFSAERLKGVDSTLKIQPAKLEDSAVYLCASSLVGTAYPYEQYFGPGTRLTVT.

CDR3: CASSLANRENSPLHF. CDR3 nucleotide sequence: TGTGCCAGCAGCTTAGCTAACAGGGAGAATTCACCCCTCCACTTT. The chain employs TRBV7-9 and TRBJ1-6, with D perhaps matching TRBD1 (6 bases). V lost 0 bases to trimming and J lost 7 bases, with 10 bases between them. Germline V CDR1 and CDR2: SEHNR, FQNEAQ (reference sequence). The CDR3 covers 15 residues.

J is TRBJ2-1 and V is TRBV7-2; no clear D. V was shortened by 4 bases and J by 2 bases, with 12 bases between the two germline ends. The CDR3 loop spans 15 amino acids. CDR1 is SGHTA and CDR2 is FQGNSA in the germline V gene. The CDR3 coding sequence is TGTGCCAGCAGCTCATCTAGTTCACCCTACAATGAGCAGTTCTTC. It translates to CASSSSSSPYNEQFF.

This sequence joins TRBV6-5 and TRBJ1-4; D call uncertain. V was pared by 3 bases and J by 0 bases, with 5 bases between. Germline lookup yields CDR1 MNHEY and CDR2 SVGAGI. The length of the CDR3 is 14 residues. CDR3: CASSYSTTNEKLFF. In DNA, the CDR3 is TGTGCCAGCAGTTATAGTACAACTAATGAAAAACTGTTTTTT.

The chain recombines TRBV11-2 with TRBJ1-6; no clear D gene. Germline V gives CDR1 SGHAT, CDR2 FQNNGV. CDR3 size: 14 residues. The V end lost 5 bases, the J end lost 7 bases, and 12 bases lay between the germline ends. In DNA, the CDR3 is TGTGCCAGCAGCCCCTTCTTCGAGAATTCACCCCTCCACTTT. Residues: CASSPFFENSPLHF.

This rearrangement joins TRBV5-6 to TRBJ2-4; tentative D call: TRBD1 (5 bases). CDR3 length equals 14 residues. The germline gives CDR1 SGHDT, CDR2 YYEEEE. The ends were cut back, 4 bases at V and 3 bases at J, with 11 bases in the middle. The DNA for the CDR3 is TGTGCCAGCAGCCGATCAGGGCTCAAAAACATTCAGTACTTC. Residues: CASSRSGLKNIQYF.

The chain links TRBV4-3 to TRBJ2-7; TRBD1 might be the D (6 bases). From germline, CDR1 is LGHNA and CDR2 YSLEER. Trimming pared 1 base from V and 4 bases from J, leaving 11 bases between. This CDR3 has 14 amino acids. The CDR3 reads CASSQARRGYEQYF. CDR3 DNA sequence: TGCGCCAGCAGCCAAGCCCGCAGGGGATACGAGCAGTACTTC.

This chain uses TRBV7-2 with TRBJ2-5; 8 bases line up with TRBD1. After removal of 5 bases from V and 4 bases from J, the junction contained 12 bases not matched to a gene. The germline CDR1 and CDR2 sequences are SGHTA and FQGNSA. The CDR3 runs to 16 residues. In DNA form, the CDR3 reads TGTGCCAGCAGCCCCCAGACAGGGGCGCGTGGAGAGACCCAGTACTTC. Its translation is CASSPQTGARGETQYF.

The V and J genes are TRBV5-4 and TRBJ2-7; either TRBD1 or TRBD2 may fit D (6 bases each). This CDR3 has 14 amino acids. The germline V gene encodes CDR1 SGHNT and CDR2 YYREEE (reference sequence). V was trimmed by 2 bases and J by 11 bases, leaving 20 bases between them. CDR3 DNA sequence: TGTGCCAGCAGCTTTGAACGGCGGGGCAGGGGTAAGTACTTC. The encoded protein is CASSFERRGRGKYF. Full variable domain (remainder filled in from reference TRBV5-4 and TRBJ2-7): ETGVTQSPTHLIKTRGQQVTLRCSSQSGHNTVSWYQQALGQGPQFIFQYYREEENGRGNFPPRFSGLQFPNYSSELNVNALELDDSALYLCASSFERRGRGKYFGPGTRLTVT.